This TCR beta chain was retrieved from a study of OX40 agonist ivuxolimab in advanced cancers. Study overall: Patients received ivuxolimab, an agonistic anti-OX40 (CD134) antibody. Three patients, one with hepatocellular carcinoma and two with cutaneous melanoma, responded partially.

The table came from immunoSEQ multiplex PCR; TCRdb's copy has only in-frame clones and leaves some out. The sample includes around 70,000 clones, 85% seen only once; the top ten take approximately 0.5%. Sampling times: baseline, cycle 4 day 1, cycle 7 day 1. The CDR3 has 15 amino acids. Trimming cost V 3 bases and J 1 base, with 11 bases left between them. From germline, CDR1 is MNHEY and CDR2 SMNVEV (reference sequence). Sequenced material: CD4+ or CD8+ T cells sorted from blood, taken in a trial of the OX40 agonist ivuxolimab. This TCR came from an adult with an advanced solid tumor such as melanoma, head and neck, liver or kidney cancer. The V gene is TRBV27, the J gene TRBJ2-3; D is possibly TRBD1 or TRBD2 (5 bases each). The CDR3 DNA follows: TGTGCCAGCAGTTTGGGGGTCTATGGCACAGATACGCAGTATTTT. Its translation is CASSLGVYGTDTQYF.